The clone carrying this T cell receptor (beta chain) was found once. Recruits, aged about 18 to 100 years, lived in 20 to 30 US areas. Two negative PCRs, clearance, or symptom resolution characterized the recovered Cohort 3 donors. This sample is drawn from a study of blood T cell repertoires in COVID-19. Study overall: T cells, B-cell-depleted T cells, or PBMCs provided the cDNA or gDNA that served as material.

In the original processing: From reference gene primer amplification, estimates of nucleated cell counts were derived. Profiling relied on immunoSEQ multiplex PCR, and the TCRdb table lists in-frame clones only, not all of them. V and J calls plus clone size are reproduced from that table; the DNA served to infer D and trimming. The sample holds roughly 380,000 clones, 87% seen once. CDR3 length: 16 residues. In germline, CDR1 is SGHVT, CDR2 SQSDAQ. V lost 5 bases, J lost 2 bases, and 10 bases stayed unmatched. This clonotype was sampled from a woman aged 25 to 39 who had recovered from COVID-19. This rearrangement joins TRBV7-4 to TRBJ1-1; 8 bases match TRBD1. Sequencing was performed on PBMCs or T cells enriched from blood (not recorded which). The CDR3 is CASSVPTGVGNTEAFF. As DNA, the CDR3 is TGTGCCAGCAGCGTACCGACAGGGGTGGGTAACACTGAAGCTTTCTTT.